This T cell receptor beta chain was captured in a study of molecular identifiers for immune sequencing clone quantification. In the study overall: Across replicate runs, RNA obtained from around 18,000 or 91,000 naive CD8 cells was divided into five, with four undergoing sequencing.

TCRdb analysed the PCR reads with MiXCR anew, one entry per CDR3 protein. The sample comprises approximately 500,000 distinct CDR3 sequences, 25% of which are singletons, and 0.76% rests with the top ten. Study observations and caveats: Among effectors, clones above 20 RNA copies held over 99% of molecules; among naive cells, under 1%.

On this clonotype itself: Its antigen is unidentified. This may arise from a read error, as a much more abundant clone is one base away.

V was shortened by 6 bases and J by 0 bases, with 11 bases between the two germline ends. The CDR3 has 14 residues. The germline CDR1 and CDR2 sequences are SNHLY and FYNNEI. This clonotype was obtained from a human donor in good health. Some libraries in this study had Jurkat cell RNA spiked in. The sample taken for sequencing was naive CD8+ T cells from blood, with Jurkat cell RNA spiked in. Subset defined: FACS-sorted CD8+CD4-CCR7+CD45RA+ naive T cells. The chain uses TRBV2 and TRBJ1-1, with D possibly matching TRBD1 (6 bases). CDR3 loop: CASRDGGMNTEAFF. The CDR3 bases are TGTGCCAGCAGGGACGGGGGCATGAACACTGAAGCTTTCTTT.